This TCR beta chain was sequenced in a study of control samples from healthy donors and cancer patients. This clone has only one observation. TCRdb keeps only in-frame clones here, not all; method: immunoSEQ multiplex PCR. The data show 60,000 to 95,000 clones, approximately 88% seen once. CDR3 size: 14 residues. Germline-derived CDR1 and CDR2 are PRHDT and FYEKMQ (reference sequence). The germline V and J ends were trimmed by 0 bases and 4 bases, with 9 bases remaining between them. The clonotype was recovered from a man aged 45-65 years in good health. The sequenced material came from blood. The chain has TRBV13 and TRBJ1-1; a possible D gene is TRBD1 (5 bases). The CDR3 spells CASSLGLGVTEAFF. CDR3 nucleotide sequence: TGTGCCAGCAGCTTAGGCTTGGGGGTCACTGAAGCTTTCTTT.